The next 26 T cell receptor beta chains were all read from a single sample in a study of blood T cell repertoires in COVID-19. The repertoire was sequenced with immunoSEQ multiplex PCR; TCRdb's copy has only in-frame clones and lacks some. Of approximately 470,000 clones in the sample, about 90% were seen once. The specimen was PBMCs or T cells enriched from blood (not recorded which). These TCRs come from a woman aged 18-35 years who had recovered from COVID-19.

The V call is TRBV5-6, the J call TRBJ2-5; 13 bases map to TRBD2. There are 17 residues in the CDR3. V dropped 4 bases and J dropped 5; count of bases not matched to a gene: 11. Germline CDR1 SGHDT, CDR2 YYEEEE. The CDR3 loop reads CASSRRLAGGPRETQYF. The CDR3 DNA sequence: TGTGCCAGCAGCCGCAGACTAGCGGGGGGCCCTAGGGAGACCCAGTACTTC.

To note about this clone: Other DNA sequences in the same sample also yield this CDR3. The genes are TRBV7-2 and TRBJ2-5, with D uncertain. The CDR3 covers 13 residues. Germline V gene lookup returns CDR1 SGHTA and CDR2 FQGNSA. Trimming stripped 1 base from V and 1 base from J, with 4 bases between. The CDR3 DNA is TGTGCCAGCAGCTTAGGCGGCCAAGAGACCCAGTACTTC. Translated: CASSLGGQETQYF.

The rearrangement joins TRBV5-1 to TRBJ1-3; D is perhaps TRBD1 (6 bases). The germline V and J ends were trimmed by 3 bases and 2 bases, with 12 bases remaining between them. Germline-derived CDR1 and CDR2 are SGHRS and YFSETQ. This CDR3 is 15 amino acids long. The CDR3 here is CASSSSGAAGNTIYF. In nucleotides, the CDR3 is TGCGCCAGCAGCTCTTCAGGGGCCGCTGGAAACACCATATATTTT.

This clone was picked up one time. The V and J genes are TRBV19 and TRBJ2-3; maybe TRBD2 (6 bases). Germline CDR1 is LNHDA and CDR2 is SQIVND (reference sequence). This CDR3 region has 15 residues. V shed 6 bases and J shed 1 base, with 14 bases lying between them. The CDR3 region has the DNA TGTGCCAGTAGCGCCGCCGGGGGTGGCACAGATACGCAGTATTTT. This sequence encodes CASSAAGGGTDTQYF.

This chain uses TRBV19 with TRBJ2-2, with D possibly TRBD2 on 5 matching bases. V lost 5 bases to trimming and J lost 3 bases, with 19 bases between them. Germline CDR1 reads LNHDA; CDR2 reads SQIVND (reference sequence). CDR3 length equals 17 residues. CDR3: CASSPRAGRNYTGELFF. The CDR3 DNA follows: TGTGCCAGTAGTCCGCGGGCGGGCAGGAATTACACCGGGGAGCTGTTTTTT.

V and J are TRBV7-2 and TRBJ1-5; D perhaps matches TRBD1 (6 bases). This CDR3 comprises 15 residues. The V gene's germline CDR1 is SGHTA and CDR2 FQGNSA. V shed 5 bases and J shed 4 bases, with 15 bases lying between them. The CDR3 spells CASSTGIEWNQPQHF. The CDR3 DNA follows: TGTGCCAGCAGCACAGGGATTGAGTGGAATCAGCCCCAGCATTTT. The variable domain in full, with the rest retrieved from reference TRBV7-2 and TRBJ1-5, is GAGVSQSPSNKVTEKGKDVELRCDPISGHTALYWYRQSLGQGLEFLIYFQGNSAPDKSGLPSDRFSAERTGGSVSTLTIQRTQQEDSAVYLCASSTGIEWNQPQHFGDGTRLSIL.

The gene calls are TRBV7-8 and TRBJ2-2; weak D call: TRBD1 (5 bases). Germline V lookup: CDR1 SGHVS, CDR2 FQNEAQ. The CDR3 totals 16 residues. Trimming stripped 1 base from V and 0 bases from J, with 9 bases between. The CDR3 protein is CASSLVAGTNTGELFF. The DNA of the CDR3 is TGTGCCAGCAGCTTAGTAGCAGGGACGAACACCGGGGAGCTGTTTTTT.

V gene TRBV6-1 combines with J gene TRBJ1-3; D gene unclear. CDR3 length equals 14 residues. The germline gives CDR1 MNHNS, CDR2 SASEGT. The germline V and J ends were trimmed by 1 base and 1 base, with 5 bases remaining between them. CDR3 in DNA: TGTGCCAGCAGTGAAGTCGGTTCTGGAAACACCATATATTTT. This translates into CASSEVGSGNTIYF.

This sequence joins TRBV27 and TRBJ2-3; 15 bases align to TRBD2. Germline lookup yields CDR1 MNHEY and CDR2 SMNVEV (reference sequence). CDR3 length: 17 amino acids. J gave up 7 bases and V 6 bases, and 11 bases lay outside the gene matches. CDR3 coding DNA: TGTGCCAGCAGCCCCCCCGGACTAGCGGGGGGGATGAATACGCAGTATTTT. Its translation: CASSPPGLAGGMNTQYF.

The J gene is TRBJ1-1, the V gene TRBV19; TRBD1 might be the D (5 bases). Germline loops: CDR1 LNHDA, CDR2 SQIVND (reference sequence). The germline V and J ends were trimmed by 3 bases and 7 bases, with 33 bases remaining between them. The CDR3 sequence is 20 residues long. CDR3 coding DNA: TGTGCCAGTAGTATCTTGGGCCTGGCAGGGTGGAGGGGCGTAAGTCGTGAAGCTTTCTTT. It is translated as CASSILGLAGWRGVSREAFF.

This clone was observed many times. The J gene is TRBJ2-1, the V gene TRBV5-4, with D maybe TRBD1 (6 bases). The CDR3 extends over 15 amino acids. Between the trimmed V and J ends, which lost 2 bases and 0 bases, there was a span of 9 bases. Germline V CDR1 and CDR2: SGHNT, YYREEE (reference sequence). CDR3: CASSFGQSSYNEQFF. In DNA form, the CDR3 reads TGTGCCAGCAGCTTTGGACAGAGCTCCTACAATGAGCAGTTCTTC.

The chain links TRBV2 to TRBJ2-1, with D possibly being TRBD1 (5 bases). V lost 6 bases, J lost 12 bases, and 15 bases lay in between. Germline V gene data show CDR1 as SNHLY and CDR2 as FYNNEI. The CDR3 sequence is 12 residues long. The CDR3 nucleotides read TGTGCCAGCAGACCCGACCTCACAGGGCAGTTCTTC. Translating gives CASRPDLTGQFF.

This clone was seen only a few times. The rearrangement uses TRBV5-5 and TRBJ1-4, with D hard to call. Trimming removed 4 bases at V and 8 bases at J, with 12 bases between. The CDR3 has 13 residues. Germline values: CDR1 SGHKS, CDR2 YYEKEE (reference sequence). The CDR3 DNA reads TGTGCCAGCAGCCCCCCAGCGGGGGAAAAACTGTTTTTT. This sequence encodes CASSPPAGEKLFF.

The chain combines TRBV4-1 with TRBJ1-2; D is uncertain. CDR1 MGHRA and CDR2 YSYEKL come from the germline V gene. The CDR3 length is 14 residues. Trimming left V 3 bases short and J 2 bases short, with 10 bases between. CDR3 DNA sequence: TGCGCCAGCAGCCAGACTGCCCTCAACTATGGCTACACCTTC. This codes for CASSQTALNYGYTF.

In DNA, the CDR3 is TGTGCCAGCACCGAAGGGGCAGCGGGGGATATGGAGACCCAGTACTTC. It encodes CASTEGAAGDMETQYF. V usage is TRBV3-1 (or the pseudogene TRBV3-2) and J usage is TRBJ2-5; 8 bases fit TRBD2. With V trimmed by 7 bases and J by 5 bases, 15 bases remained unmatched. Germline-derived CDR1 and CDR2 are LGHDT and YNNKEL (reference sequence). The CDR3 runs to 16 residues.

The chain uses TRBV24-1 and TRBJ1-2; TRBD1 matches 9 bases. Germline trimming cut 5 bases from V and 5 bases from J; bases unmatched to any gene: 8. The germline gives CDR1 KGHDR, CDR2 SFDVKD. The CDR3 is 15 amino acids. CDR3 coding DNA: TGTGCCACCAGTGGCAGTACAGGGGGCGGTTATGGCTACACCTTC. Its protein is CATSGSTGGGYGYTF.

This clone was picked up one time. The chain uses TRBV2 and TRBJ2-3; D might be TRBD2 (6 bases). The germline V gene has CDR1 SNHLY and CDR2 FYNNEI. V lost 6 bases and J 4 bases, leaving 14 bases between the germline ends. The CDR3 consists of 14 residues. As DNA, the CDR3 is TGTGCCAGCAGAGAGGCTAGCGCAGCAGATACGCAGTATTTT. This encodes CASREASAADTQYF.

The chain uses TRBV5-4 and TRBJ2-3, with 7 bases fitting TRBD1. CDR1 and CDR2 from the germline V gene are SGHNT and YYREEE (reference sequence). V shed 5 bases and J 4 bases; nucleotides not matched to a gene: 7. The CDR3 is 14 amino acids. The CDR3 nucleotides read TGTGCCAGCAGATATACAGGGGTGGCAGATACGCAGTATTTT. This sequence encodes CASRYTGVADTQYF.

This clone was detected only once. This chain connects TRBV14 to TRBJ1-2; D not certain. The length of the CDR3 is 17 residues. The germline V gene has CDR1 SGHDN and CDR2 FVKESK. V dropped 0 bases and J dropped 5 bases, with 19 bases sitting between them. Here the CDR3 DNA reads TGTGCCAGCAGCCAAGATCATGGCCTACTAGGCCTTTATGGCTACACCTTC. Translated, it gives CASSQDHGLLGLYGYTF.

This sequence joins TRBV7-6 and TRBJ2-2; 14 bases match TRBD2. Trimming took 1 base from V and 1 from J; bases not matched to a gene: 8. Germline lookup yields CDR1 SGHVS and CDR2 FNYEAQ. The CDR3 contains 20 residues. This CDR3 is CASSLDGTSGGSLNTGELFF. The CDR3 DNA sequence: TGTGCCAGCAGCTTAGACGGGACTAGCGGGGGATCTTTGAACACCGGGGAGCTGTTTTTT.

The chain is built from TRBV6-5 and TRBJ1-6; tentative D call: TRBD1 (5 bases). CDR3 length: 14 amino acids. Germline lookup yields CDR1 MNHEY and CDR2 SVGAGI. V shed 4 bases and J shed 4 bases, with 8 bases lying between them. CDR3 loop: CASSFGGYNSPLHF. The DNA of the CDR3 is TGTGCCAGCAGTTTCGGGGGGTATAATTCACCCCTCCACTTT.

The rearrangement links TRBV6-5 to TRBJ2-7; D not resolved. The CDR3 contains 16 residues. The germline CDR1 and CDR2 sequences are MNHEY and SVGAGI. V was shortened by 0 bases and J by 7 bases, with 19 bases between the two germline ends. In DNA form, the CDR3 reads TGTGCCAGCAGTTACTCCCCGGGTACACCTCCCGATGAGCAGTACTTC. Its protein is CASSYSPGTPPDEQYF.

This rearrangement joins TRBV6-2 or TRBV6-3 to TRBJ1-1; D uncertain. The CDR3 contains 14 residues. With 0 bases removed from V and 1 base from J, the gap between germline ends came to 6 bases. The germline CDR1 and CDR2 sequences are MNHEY and SVGEGT. The CDR3 region is CASSYSSQNTEAFF. CDR3 DNA sequence: TGTGCCAGCAGTTACTCGTCACAGAACACTGAAGCTTTCTTT.

J is TRBJ2-3 and V is TRBV30; TRBD1 matches 12 bases. The CDR3 runs 17 residues. Trimming removed 1 base from V and 4 bases from J; junction bases left unmatched: 9. CDR1 and CDR2 (germline): GTSNPN, SVGIG (reference sequence). In DNA form, the CDR3 reads TGTGCCTGGAGTGCAGTCGGGACAGGGGGCATCGCAGATACGCAGTATTTT. Its translation is CAWSAVGTGGIADTQYF. The full variable domain, its missing parts supplied by reference TRBV30 and TRBJ2-3, is SQTIHQWPATLVQPVGSPLSLECTVEGTSNPNLYWYRQAAGRGLQLLFYSVGIGQISSEVPQNLSASRPQDRQFILSSKKLLLSDSGFYLCAWSAVGTGGIADTQYFGPGTRLTVL.

The genes are TRBV27 and TRBJ1-6, with D tentatively TRBD1 (6 bases). This CDR3 comprises 15 residues. Germline CDR1 reads MNHEY; CDR2 reads SMNVEV (reference sequence). The V and J ends lost 4 bases and 9 bases respectively, with 16 bases between them. For the CDR3, the DNA is TGTGCCAGCAGTTCCTCAGGGGAAAAGAGTTCACCCCTCCACTTT. Translating it yields CASSSSGEKSSPLHF.

This chain links TRBV4-1 with TRBJ2-3; TRBD2 agrees at 14 bases. The CDR3 length is 18 residues. Germline loops: CDR1 MGHRA, CDR2 YSYEKL. V trimming: 4 bases; J trimming: 0 bases; junction bases outside the gene matches: 6. CDR3 nucleotides: TGCGCCAGCAGCCGTCGGACTAGCGGGGGGCATAGCACAGATACGCAGTATTTT. Its protein is CASSRRTSGGHSTDTQYF.